This TCR beta chain was sequenced in a study of graft-versus-host responses after intestinal transplantation. Overall study: Multivisceral, liver-intestinal, or isolated intestinal transplants were given to recipients.

The method was immunoSEQ multiplex PCR; TCRdb's version includes in-frame clones alone and lacks a portion of them. The repertoire holds roughly 96,000 clones, roughly 90% seen once, with 0.5% in the top ten. The study's findings and limits: After transplant, early declines in HvG clones were associated with peak levels of circulating GvH clones. Detection of GvH clones occurred in recipient marrow, and some had their first appearance in ileum or blood. High graft-versus-host to host-versus-graft clonal ratios were seen in allografts of patients with graft-donor T cell macrochimerism.

Regarding this clone: As yet, its antigen is unknown.

Trimming cost V 8 bases and J 0 bases, with 9 bases left between them. Germline V gene data show CDR1 as SGDLS and CDR2 as YYNGEE. The CDR3 is 14 residues long. The chain is built from TRBV9 and TRBJ2-6; weak D call: TRBD2 (6 bases). The TCR was taken from a human donor who received an intestinal transplant. This specimen consisted of unstimulated CD8+ T cells sorted from spleen or lymph node cells, obtained before intestinal transplant. For the CDR3, the DNA is TGTGCCAGTTCGGGGGACTCTGGGGCCAACGTCCTGACTTTC. This encodes CASSGDSGANVLTF. The entire variable domain, with the rest obtained from reference TRBV9 and TRBJ2-6, is as follows: DSGVTQTPKHLITATGQRVTLRCSPRSGDLSVYWYQQSLDQGLQFLIQYYNGEERAKGNILERFSAQQFPDLHSELNLSSLELGDSALYFCASSGDSGANVLTFGAGSRLTVL.